This T cell receptor beta chain derives from a study of T cells after yellow fever vaccination. The V gene's germline CDR1 is DFQATT and CDR2 SNEGSKA (reference sequence). The V and J ends lost 6 bases and 9 bases respectively, with 18 bases between them. The CDR3 is 13 amino acids. This clonotype was observed many times. TCRdb recomputed calls from the 5' RACE reads with MiXCR, one row per CDR3 protein. Of some 350,000 distinct CDR3 sequences in the sample, roughly 4.3% were seen once. This sequence was found in a man younger than 35 who received the YFV17D yellow fever vaccine. The chain is built from TRBV20-1 and TRBJ2-1; maybe TRBD2 (6 bases). Here the sequenced sample was PBMCs, taken 5 days after the yellow fever booster vaccination. CDR3 bases: TGCAGTGCAAGGGACTTCGCCCTAGGTGAGCAGTTCTTC. This translates into CSARDFALGEQFF.